These 6 T cell receptor beta chains were all obtained from the same sample, sequenced in a study of blood T cell repertoires in COVID-19. Here immunoSEQ multiplex PCR was the method, and the copy in TCRdb shows in-frame clones only, minus some. This table has more than 200,000 clones, about 86% appearing once. Sample: peripheral blood. The receptors were gathered from a man aged 80 or over with acute or convalescent COVID-19.

The chain links TRBV24-1 to TRBJ2-2; D is unresolved. Trimming took off 2 bases at V and 7 bases at J, with 7 bases between the two ends. This CDR3 spans 13 amino acids. Germline CDR1 is KGHDR and CDR2 is SFDVKD. The CDR3 spells CATSDSPVGELFF. The DNA of the CDR3 is TGTGCCACCAGTGATTCCCCGGTCGGGGAGCTGTTTTTT.

The chain recombines TRBV12-3 or TRBV12-4 with TRBJ1-5, with 7 bases lining up with TRBD1. The CDR3 covers 13 residues. V trimming: 8 bases; J trimming: 7 bases; junction bases outside the gene matches: 8. DNA for the CDR3: TGTGCCAGCGCCTTGACAGGGTCCCAGCCCCAGCATTTT. Its translation: CASALTGSQPQHF.

CDR3 region: CASSLYGSSYEQYF. CDR3 DNA: TGTGCCAGCAGCTTATACGGGTCCTCCTACGAGCAGTACTTC. J is TRBJ2-7 and V is TRBV7-9; the D is unclear. The CDR3 totals 14 residues. CDR1 is SEHNR and CDR2 is FQNEAQ in the germline V gene (reference sequence). With 2 bases removed from V and 0 bases from J, the gap between germline ends came to 8 bases.

The CDR3 bases are TGTGCCAGCAACCCGGGACAGGGGGCATCAGGGACTGAAGCTTTCTTT. As protein: CASNPGQGASGTEAFF. The V call is TRBV5-4, the J call TRBJ1-1, with TRBD1 matching 12 bases. The CDR3 is 16 amino acids. V shed 6 bases, J shed 5 bases, and the junction held 11 bases outside the gene matches. Germline CDR1 and CDR2: SGHNT and YYREEE (reference sequence).

The chain recombines TRBV18 with TRBJ2-7, with 8 bases aligning to TRBD1. With V trimmed by 3 bases and J by 0 bases, 4 bases remained unmatched. This CDR3 is built from 15 residues. CDR1 KGHSH and CDR2 LQKENI come from the germline V gene. The CDR3 loop is CASSPPTGDSYEQYF. Here the CDR3 DNA reads TGTGCCAGCTCACCCCCGACAGGGGACTCCTACGAGCAGTACTTC.

The chain has TRBV3-1 (or the pseudogene TRBV3-2) and TRBJ2-1; the match to TRBD2 covers 9 bases. Germline-derived CDR1 and CDR2 are LGHDT and YNNKEL (reference sequence). With 4 bases clipped from V and 4 bases from J, the junction kept 5 bases outside the gene matches. The CDR3 consists of 15 residues. This CDR3 is CASSPFSGGYNEQFF. For the CDR3, the DNA is TGTGCCAGCAGCCCCTTTAGCGGGGGTTACAATGAGCAGTTCTTC.